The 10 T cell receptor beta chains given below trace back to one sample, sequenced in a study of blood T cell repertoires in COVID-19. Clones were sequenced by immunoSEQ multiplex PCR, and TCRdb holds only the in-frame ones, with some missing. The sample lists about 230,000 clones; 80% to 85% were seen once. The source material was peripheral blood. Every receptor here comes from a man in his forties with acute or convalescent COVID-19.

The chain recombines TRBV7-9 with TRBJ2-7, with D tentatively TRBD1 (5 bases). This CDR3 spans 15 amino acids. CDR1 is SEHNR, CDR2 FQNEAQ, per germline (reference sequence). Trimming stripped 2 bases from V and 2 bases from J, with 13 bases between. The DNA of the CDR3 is TGTGCCAGCAGCTTACTTCTGGCAGGGCCCTACGAGCAGTACTTC. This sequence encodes CASSLLLAGPYEQYF.

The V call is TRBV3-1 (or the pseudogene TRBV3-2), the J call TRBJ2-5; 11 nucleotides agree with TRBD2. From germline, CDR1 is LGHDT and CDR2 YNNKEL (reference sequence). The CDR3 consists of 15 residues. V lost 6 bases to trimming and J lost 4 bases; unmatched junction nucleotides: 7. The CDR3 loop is CASRVSGRALETQYF. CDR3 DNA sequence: TGTGCCAGCAGAGTTAGCGGGAGGGCCTTAGAGACCCAGTACTTC.

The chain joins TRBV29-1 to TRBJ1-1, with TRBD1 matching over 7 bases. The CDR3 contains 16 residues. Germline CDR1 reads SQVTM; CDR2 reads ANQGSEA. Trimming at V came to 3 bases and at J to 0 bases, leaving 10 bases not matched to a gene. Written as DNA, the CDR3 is TGCAGCGTTGACTCCCGGGACAGAGGAATGAACACTGAAGCTTTCTTT. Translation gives CSVDSRDRGMNTEAFF.

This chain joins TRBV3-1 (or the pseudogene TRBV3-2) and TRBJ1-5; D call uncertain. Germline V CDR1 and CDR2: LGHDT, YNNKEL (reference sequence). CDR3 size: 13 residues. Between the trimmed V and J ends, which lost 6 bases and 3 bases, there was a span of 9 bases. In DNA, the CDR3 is TGTGCCAGCAGTCTCTTCGTCAATCAGCCCCAGCATTTT. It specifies CASSLFVNQPQHF.

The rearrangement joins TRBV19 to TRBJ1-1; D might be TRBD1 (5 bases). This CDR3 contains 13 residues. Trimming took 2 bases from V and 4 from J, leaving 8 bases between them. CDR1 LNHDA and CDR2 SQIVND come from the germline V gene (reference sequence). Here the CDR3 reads CASSIRGGTEAFF. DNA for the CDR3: TGTGCCAGTAGTATAAGGGGTGGCACTGAAGCTTTCTTT.

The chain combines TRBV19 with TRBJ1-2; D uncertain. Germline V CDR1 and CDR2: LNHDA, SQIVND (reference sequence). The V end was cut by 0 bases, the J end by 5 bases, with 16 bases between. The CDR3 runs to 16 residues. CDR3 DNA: TGTGCCAGTAGTATAGATGCCACCGGGAACCCGTATGGCTACACCTTC. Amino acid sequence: CASSIDATGNPYGYTF. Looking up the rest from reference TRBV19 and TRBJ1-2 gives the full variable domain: DGGITQSPKYLFRKEGQNVTLSCEQNLNHDAMYWYRQDPGQGLRLIYYSQIVNDFQKGDIAEGYSVSREKKESFPLTVTSAQKNPTAFYLCASSIDATGNPYGYTFGSGTRLTVV.

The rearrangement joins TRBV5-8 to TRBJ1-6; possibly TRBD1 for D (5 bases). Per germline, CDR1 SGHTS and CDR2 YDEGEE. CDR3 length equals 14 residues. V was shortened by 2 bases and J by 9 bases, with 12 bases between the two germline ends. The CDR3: CASSLDQGTSPLHF. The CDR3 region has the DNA TGTGCCAGCAGCTTAGATCAGGGAACTTCACCCCTCCACTTT.

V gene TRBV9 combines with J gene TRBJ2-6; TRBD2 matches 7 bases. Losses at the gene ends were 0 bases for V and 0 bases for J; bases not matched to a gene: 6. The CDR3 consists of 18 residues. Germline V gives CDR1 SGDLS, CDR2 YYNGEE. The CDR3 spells CASSVVVGGPSGANVLTF. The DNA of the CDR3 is TGTGCCAGCAGCGTAGTTGTGGGAGGGCCCTCTGGGGCCAACGTCCTGACTTTC.

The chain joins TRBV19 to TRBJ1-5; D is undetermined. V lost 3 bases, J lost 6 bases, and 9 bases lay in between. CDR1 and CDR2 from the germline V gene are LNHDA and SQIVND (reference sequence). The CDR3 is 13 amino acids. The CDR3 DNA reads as TGTGCCAGTAGTATGAGGGTAGGTCAGCCCCAGCATTTT. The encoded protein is CASSMRVGQPQHF.

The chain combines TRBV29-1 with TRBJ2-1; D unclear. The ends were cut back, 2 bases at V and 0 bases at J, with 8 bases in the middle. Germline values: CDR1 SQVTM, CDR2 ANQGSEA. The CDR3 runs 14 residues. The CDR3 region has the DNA TGCAGCGTTGAAAATCTGAGCTCCTACAATGAGCAGTTCTTC. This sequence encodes CSVENLSSYNEQFF.